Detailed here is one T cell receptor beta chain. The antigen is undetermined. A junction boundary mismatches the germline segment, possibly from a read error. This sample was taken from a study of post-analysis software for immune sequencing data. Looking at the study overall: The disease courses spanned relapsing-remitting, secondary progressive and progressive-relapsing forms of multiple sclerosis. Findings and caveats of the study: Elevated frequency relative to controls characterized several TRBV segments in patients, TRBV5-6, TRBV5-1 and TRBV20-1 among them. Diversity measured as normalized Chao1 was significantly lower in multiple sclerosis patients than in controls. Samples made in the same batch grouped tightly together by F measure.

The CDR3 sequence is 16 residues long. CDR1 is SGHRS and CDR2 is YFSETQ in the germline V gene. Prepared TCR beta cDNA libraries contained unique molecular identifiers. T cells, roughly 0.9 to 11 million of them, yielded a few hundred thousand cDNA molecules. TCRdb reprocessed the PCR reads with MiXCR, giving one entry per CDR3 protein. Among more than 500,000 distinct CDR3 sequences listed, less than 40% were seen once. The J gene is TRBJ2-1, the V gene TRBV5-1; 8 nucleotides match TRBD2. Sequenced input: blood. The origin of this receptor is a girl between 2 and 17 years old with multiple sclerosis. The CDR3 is CARSSLAGISYNEQFF. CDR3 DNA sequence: TGCGCCCGCAGCTCCTTAGCGGGGATAAGCTACAATGAGCAGTTCTTC.